This entry concerns a single TCR beta chain. Patients picked for sequencing had shown CD8+CD57+ cell expansion detected by flow cytometry. Among the patients, none had received any therapy at the time of blood sampling. These data originate in a study of CD8+CD57+ T cells in acquired aplastic anemia. TCR beta VDJ combinations and CDR3 sequences were profiled from genomic DNA. Using its own MiXCR run on the reads, TCRdb lists one record per CDR3 protein. The sample includes around 170,000 distinct CDR3 sequences, less than 60% of them seen just once. The sequencing input was sorted CD4+, CD8+, or CD8+CD57+ T cells (not recorded which) from PBMCs. The clonotype was recovered from a human donor with aplastic anemia.

This CDR3 reads CASSLWTGGNPLYGYTF. In DNA form, the CDR3 reads TGTGCCAGCAGCCTGTGGACAGGGGGCAATCCCCTCTATGGCTACACCTTC. The V and J genes are TRBV5-6 and TRBJ1-2; 11 nucleotides match TRBD1. Germline trimming cut 4 bases from V and 4 bases from J; bases unmatched to any gene: 12. CDR3 size: 17 residues. Germline V gene lookup returns CDR1 SGHDT and CDR2 YYEEEE. Filled out from reference TRBV5-6 and TRBJ1-2, the complete variable domain reads DAGVTQSPTHLIKTRGQQVTLRCSPKSGHDTVSWYQQALGQGPQFIFQYYEEEERQRGNFPDRFSGHQFPNYSSELNVNALLLGDSALYLCASSLWTGGNPLYGYTFGSGTRLTVV.